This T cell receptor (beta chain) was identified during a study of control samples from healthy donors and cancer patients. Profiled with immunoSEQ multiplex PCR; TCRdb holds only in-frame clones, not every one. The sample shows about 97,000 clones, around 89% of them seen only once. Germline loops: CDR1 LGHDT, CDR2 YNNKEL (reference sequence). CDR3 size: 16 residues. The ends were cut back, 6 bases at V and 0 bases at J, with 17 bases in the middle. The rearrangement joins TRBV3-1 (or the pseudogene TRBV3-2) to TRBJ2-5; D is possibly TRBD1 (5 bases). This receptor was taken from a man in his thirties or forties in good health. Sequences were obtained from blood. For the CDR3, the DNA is TGTGCCAGCAGAGACTTAGGGGCGGCCCACCAAGAGACCCAGTACTTC. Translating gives CASRDLGAAHQETQYF.